This T cell receptor beta chain derives from a study of T cells after yellow fever vaccination. Across the study: Low-cell-number fractions underwent preparation using SMART-Seq v4 Ultra Low Input.

The CDR3 is made up of 18 amino acids. Germline-derived CDR1 and CDR2 are SGHAT and FQNNGV. Losses at the gene ends were 2 bases for V and 9 bases for J; bases not matched to a gene: 18. Synthesis of TCR cDNA relied on 5'RACE template switching, which attached a universal primer site and UMIs. TCRdb fed the 5' RACE reads into MiXCR, producing one record per CDR3 protein. Seen here are hundreds of thousands of distinct CDR3 sequences, around an eighth observed once, and the top ten hold about an eighth. Study findings and constraints: Relatively few clonotypes were ones that appeared in both CD4 and CD8 compartments.

In the case of this clonotype: Its cognate antigen is unknown.

The sequence was obtained from a man aged 25 to 40 who received the YFV17D yellow fever vaccine. The starting material was PBMCs, obtained on the day of the yellow fever booster vaccination. This chain uses TRBV11-2 with TRBJ2-1; 8 positions agree with TRBD2. CDR3 sequence reads: CASSLKVTGGSTGGEQFF. CDR3 nucleotide sequence: TGTGCCAGCAGCTTAAAAGTTACGGGAGGGTCGACAGGAGGTGAGCAGTTCTTC.